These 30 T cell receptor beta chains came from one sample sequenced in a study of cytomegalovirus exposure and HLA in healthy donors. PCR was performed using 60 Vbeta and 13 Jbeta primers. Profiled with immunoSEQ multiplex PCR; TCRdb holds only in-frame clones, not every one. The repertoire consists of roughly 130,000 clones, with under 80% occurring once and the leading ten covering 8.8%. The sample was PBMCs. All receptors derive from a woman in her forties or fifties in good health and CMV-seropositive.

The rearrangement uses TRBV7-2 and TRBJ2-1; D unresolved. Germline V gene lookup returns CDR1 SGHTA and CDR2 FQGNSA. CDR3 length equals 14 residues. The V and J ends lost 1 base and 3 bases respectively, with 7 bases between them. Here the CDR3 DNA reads TGTGCCAGCAGCTTAGGTCCTCTCTACAATGAGCAGTTCTTC. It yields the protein CASSLGPLYNEQFF.

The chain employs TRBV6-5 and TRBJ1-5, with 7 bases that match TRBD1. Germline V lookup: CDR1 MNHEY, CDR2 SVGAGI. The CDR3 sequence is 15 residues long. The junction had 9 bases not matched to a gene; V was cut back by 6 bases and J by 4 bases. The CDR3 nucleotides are TGTGCCAGCAGAACAACAGGGGTCCCTAATCAGCCCCAGCATTTT. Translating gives CASRTTGVPNQPQHF.

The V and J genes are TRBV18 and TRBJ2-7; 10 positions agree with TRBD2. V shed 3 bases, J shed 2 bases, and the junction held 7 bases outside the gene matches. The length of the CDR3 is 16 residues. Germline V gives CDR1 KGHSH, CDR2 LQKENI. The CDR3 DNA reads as TGTGCCAGCTCACCCCCGGCCAGCGGGGGGGCCTACGAGCAGTACTTC. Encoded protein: CASSPPASGGAYEQYF.

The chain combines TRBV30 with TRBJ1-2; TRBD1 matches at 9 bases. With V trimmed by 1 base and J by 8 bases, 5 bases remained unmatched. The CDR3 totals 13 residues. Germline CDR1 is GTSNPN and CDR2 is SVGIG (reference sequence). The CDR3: CAWSGGQGSGYTF. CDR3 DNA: TGTGCCTGGAGTGGGGGACAGGGCTCGGGCTACACCTTC. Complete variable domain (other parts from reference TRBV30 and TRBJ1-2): SQTIHQWPATLVQPVGSPLSLECTVEGTSNPNLYWYRQAAGRGLQLLFYSVGIGQISSEVPQNLSASRPQDRQFILSSKKLLLSDSGFYLCAWSGGQGSGYTFGSGTRLTVV.

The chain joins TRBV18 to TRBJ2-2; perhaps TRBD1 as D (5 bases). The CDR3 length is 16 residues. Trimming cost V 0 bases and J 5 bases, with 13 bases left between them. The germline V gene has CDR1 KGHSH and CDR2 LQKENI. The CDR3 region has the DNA TGTGCCAGCTCACCACCGACGGGCAGGGAAACCGGGGAGCTGTTTTTT. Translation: CASSPPTGRETGELFF.

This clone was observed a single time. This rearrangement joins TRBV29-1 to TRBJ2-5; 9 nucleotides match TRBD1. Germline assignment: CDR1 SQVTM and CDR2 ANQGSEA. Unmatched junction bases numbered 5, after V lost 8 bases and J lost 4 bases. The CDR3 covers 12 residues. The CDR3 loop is CSYRDRVETQYF. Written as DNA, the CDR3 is TGCAGCTACCGGGACAGGGTAGAGACCCAGTACTTC.

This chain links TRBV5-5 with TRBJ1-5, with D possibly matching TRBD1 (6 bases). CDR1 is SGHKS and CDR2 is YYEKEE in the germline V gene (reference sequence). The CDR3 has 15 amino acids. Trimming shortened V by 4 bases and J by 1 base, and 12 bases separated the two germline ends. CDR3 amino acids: CASSHGGQSNQPQHF. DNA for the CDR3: TGTGCCAGCAGCCATGGGGGACAAAGCAATCAGCCCCAGCATTTT.

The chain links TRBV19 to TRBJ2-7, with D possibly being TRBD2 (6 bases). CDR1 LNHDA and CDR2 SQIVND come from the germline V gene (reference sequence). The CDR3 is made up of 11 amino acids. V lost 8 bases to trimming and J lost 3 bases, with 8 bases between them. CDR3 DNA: TGTGCCAGTGGGCGGGGCTACGAGCAGTACTTC. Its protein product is CASGRGYEQYF.

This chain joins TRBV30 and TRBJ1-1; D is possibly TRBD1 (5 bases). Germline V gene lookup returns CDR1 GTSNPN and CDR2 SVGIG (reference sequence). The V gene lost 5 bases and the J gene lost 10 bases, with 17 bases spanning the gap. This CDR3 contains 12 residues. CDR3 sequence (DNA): TGTGCCTGGGGCACAGGAGGGGAACGAGCTTTCTTT. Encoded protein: CAWGTGGERAFF.

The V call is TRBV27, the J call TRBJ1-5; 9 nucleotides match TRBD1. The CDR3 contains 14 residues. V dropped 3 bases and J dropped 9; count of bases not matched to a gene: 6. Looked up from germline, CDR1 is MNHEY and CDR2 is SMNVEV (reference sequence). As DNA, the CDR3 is TGTGCCAGCAGTTTGGGACAGGGCCCCACGCCCCAGCATTTT. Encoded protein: CASSLGQGPTPQHF.

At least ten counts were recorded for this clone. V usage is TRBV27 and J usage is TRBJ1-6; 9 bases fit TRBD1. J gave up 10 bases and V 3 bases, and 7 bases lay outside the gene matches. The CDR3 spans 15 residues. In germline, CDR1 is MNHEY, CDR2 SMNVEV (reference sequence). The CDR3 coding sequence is TGTGCCAGCAGTTTCCACAGGGGGCTGGGCTCACCCCTCCACTTT. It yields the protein CASSFHRGLGSPLHF.

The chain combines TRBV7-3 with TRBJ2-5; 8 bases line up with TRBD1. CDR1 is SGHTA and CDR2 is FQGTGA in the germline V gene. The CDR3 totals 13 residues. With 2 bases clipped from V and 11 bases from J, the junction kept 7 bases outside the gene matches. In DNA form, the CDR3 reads TGTGCCAGCAGCTTACAGGGGGCGTGGGAGCAGTACTTC. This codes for CASSLQGAWEQYF.

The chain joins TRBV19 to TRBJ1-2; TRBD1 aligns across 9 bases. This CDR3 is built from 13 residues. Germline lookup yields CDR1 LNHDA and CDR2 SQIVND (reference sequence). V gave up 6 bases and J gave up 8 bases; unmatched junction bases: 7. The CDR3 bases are TGTGCCAGTAGCCGGGACAGGGAGGGAGGCTACACCTTC. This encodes CASSRDREGGYTF. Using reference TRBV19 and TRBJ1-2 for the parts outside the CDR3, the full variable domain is DGGITQSPKYLFRKEGQNVTLSCEQNLNHDAMYWYRQDPGQGLRLIYYSQIVNDFQKGDIAEGYSVSREKKESFPLTVTSAQKNPTAFYLCASSRDREGGYTFGSGTRLTVV.

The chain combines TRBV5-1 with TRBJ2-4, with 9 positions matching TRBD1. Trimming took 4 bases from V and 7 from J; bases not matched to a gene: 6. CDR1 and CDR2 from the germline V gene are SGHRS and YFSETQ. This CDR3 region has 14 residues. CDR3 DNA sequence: TGCGCCAGCAGCCCCGCCGGGACAGGGAACATTCAGTACTTC. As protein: CASSPAGTGNIQYF.

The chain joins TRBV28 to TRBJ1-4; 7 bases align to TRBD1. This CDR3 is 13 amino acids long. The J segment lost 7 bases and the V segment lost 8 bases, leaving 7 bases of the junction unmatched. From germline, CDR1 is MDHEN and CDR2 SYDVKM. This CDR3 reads CASRRQGFEKLFF. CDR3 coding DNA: TGTGCCAGCCGCCGACAGGGATTTGAAAAACTGTTTTTT.

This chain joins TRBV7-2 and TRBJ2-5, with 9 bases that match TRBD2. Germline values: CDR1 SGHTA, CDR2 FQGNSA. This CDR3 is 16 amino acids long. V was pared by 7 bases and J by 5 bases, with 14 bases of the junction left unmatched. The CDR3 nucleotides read TGTGCCAGCACCCAGGGAGCGCGGGGGGGCGGGGAGACCCAGTACTTC. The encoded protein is CASTQGARGGGETQYF.

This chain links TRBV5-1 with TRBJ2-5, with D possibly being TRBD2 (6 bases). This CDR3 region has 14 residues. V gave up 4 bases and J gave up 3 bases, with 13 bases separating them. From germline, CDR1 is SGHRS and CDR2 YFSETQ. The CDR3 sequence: CASSLLGGEETQYF. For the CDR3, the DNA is TGCGCCAGCAGCCTGCTAGGCGGGGAAGAGACCCAGTACTTC.

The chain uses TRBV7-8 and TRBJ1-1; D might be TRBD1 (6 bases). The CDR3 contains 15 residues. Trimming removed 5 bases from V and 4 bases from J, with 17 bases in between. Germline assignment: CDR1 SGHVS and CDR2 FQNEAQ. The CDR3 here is CASSARDTPGTEAFF. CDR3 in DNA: TGTGCCAGCAGCGCCAGGGACACCCCAGGCACTGAAGCTTTCTTT.

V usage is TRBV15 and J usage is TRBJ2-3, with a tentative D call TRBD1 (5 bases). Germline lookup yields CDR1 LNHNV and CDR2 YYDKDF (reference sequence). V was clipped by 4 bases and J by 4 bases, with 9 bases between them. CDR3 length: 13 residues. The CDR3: CATSTPQADTQYF. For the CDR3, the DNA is TGTGCCACCAGCACACCACAGGCAGATACGCAGTATTTT.

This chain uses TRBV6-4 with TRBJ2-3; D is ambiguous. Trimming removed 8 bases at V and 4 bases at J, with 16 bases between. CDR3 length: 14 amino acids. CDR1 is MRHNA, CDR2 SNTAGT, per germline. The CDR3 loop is CASSLVVESDTQYF. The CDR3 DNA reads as TGTGCCAGCTCCCTTGTGGTAGAATCAGATACGCAGTATTTT.

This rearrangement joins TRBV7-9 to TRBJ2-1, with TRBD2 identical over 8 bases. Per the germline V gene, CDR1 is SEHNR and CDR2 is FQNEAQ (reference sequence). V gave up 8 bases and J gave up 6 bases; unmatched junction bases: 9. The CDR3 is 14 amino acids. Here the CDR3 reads CASPQAGRGNEQFF. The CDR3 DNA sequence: TGTGCCAGCCCCCAGGCCGGGAGGGGCAATGAGCAGTTCTTC.

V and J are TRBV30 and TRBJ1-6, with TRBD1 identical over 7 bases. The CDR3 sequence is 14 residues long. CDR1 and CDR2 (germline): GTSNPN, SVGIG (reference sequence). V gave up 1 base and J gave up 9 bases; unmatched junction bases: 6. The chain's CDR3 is CAWSEGTEGSPLHF. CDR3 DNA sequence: TGTGCCTGGAGTGAGGGGACAGAGGGTTCACCCCTCCACTTT.

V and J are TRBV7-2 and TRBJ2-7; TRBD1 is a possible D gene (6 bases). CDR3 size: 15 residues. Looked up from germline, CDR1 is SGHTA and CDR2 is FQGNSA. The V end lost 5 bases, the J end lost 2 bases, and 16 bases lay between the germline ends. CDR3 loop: CASSQGRASAYEQYF. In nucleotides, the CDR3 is TGTGCCAGCAGCCAGGGGCGGGCCTCCGCCTACGAGCAGTACTTC.

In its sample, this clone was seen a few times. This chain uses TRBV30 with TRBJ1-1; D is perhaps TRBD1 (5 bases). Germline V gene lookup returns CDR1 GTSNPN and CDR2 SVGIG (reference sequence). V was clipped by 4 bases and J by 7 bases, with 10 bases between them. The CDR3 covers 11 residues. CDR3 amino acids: CAWTGQGEAFF. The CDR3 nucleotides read TGTGCCTGGACCGGCCAGGGTGAAGCTTTCTTT.

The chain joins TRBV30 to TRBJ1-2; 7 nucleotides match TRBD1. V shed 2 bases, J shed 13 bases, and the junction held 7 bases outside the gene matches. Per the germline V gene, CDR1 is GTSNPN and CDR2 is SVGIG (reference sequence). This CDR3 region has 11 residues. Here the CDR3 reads CAWSSGGRRTF. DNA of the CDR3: TGTGCCTGGAGTTCAGGGGGGCGGCGCACCTTC. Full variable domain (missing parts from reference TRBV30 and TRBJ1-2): SQTIHQWPATLVQPVGSPLSLECTVEGTSNPNLYWYRQAAGRGLQLLFYSVGIGQISSEVPQNLSASRPQDRQFILSSKKLLLSDSGFYLCAWSSGGRRTFGSGTRLTVV.

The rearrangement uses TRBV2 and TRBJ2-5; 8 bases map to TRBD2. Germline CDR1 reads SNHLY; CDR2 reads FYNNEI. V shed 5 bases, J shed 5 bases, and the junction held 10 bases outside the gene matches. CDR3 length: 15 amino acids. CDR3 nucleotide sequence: TGTGCCAGCAGTCCGCTTAGCGGGGTAAGGGAGACCCAGTACTTC. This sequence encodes CASSPLSGVRETQYF.

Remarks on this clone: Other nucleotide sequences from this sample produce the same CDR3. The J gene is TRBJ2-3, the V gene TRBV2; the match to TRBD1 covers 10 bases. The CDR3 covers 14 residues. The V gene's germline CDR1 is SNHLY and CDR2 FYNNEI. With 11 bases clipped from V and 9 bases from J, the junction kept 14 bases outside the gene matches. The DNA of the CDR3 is TGTGCCGGAGGGACAGGGGCAAGGGGGGGCACGCAGTATTTT. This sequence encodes CAGGTGARGGTQYF.

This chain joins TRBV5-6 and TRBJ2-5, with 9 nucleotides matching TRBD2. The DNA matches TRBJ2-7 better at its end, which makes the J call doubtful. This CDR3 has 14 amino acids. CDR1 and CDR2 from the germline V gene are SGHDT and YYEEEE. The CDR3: CASSFSGSLYEQYF. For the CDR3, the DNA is TGTGCCAGCAGCTTTAGCGGGAGCCTTTACGAGCAGTACTTC.

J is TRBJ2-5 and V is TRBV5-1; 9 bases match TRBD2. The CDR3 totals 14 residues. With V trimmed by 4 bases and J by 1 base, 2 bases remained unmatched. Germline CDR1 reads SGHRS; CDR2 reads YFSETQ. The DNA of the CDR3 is TGCGCCAGCAGCGTGACTAGCGGCCAAGAGACCCAGTACTTC. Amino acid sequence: CASSVTSGQETQYF.

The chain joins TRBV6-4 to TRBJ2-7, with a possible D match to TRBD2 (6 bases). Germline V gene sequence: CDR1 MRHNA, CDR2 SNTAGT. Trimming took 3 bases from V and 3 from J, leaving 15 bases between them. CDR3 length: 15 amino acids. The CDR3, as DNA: TGTGCCAGCAGTGAAGGGCCCTCGGGGGTCTACGAGCAGTACTTC. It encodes CASSEGPSGVYEQYF.